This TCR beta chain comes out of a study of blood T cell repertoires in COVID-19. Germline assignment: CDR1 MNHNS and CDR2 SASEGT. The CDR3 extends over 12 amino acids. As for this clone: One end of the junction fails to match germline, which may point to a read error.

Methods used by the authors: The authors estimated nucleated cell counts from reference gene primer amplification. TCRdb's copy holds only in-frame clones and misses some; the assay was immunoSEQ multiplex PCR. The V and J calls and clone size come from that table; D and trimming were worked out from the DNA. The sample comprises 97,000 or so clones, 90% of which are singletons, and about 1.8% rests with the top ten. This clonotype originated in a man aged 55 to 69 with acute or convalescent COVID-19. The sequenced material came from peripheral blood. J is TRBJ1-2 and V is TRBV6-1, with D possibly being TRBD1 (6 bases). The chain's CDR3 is CASSETAGRDKF. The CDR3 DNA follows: TGTGCCAGCAGTGAGACAGCCGGAAGGGACAAGTTC.